This T cell receptor (beta chain) was documented in a study of T-cell memory formation after mild COVID-19. Remarks on this clonotype: Its antigen is currently unknown.

Whole-study results and caveats: CD4+ bias marked clones expanding day 15 to 37, unlike balanced contracting clones.

This CDR3 region has 13 residues. Germline assignment: CDR1 SGDLS and CDR2 YYNGEE. With 2 bases clipped from V and 10 bases from J, the junction kept 6 bases outside the gene matches. TCRdb re-derived calls from the 5' RACE reads in MiXCR, one entry per CDR3 protein. The data show some 320,000 distinct CDR3 sequences, approximately 15% seen once. The gene calls are TRBV9 and TRBJ2-1, with 7 bases matching TRBD2. This receptor was obtained from a man younger than 30 who had mild COVID-19 (a few samples of this study predate the infection). Cell type and time point are not known. Sample: PBMCs or a T cell subset sorted from them (not recorded which). Written as DNA, the CDR3 is TGTGCCAGCAGCGTGGGAGGGTTCGAGGAGCAGTTCTTC. It specifies CASSVGGFEEQFF.